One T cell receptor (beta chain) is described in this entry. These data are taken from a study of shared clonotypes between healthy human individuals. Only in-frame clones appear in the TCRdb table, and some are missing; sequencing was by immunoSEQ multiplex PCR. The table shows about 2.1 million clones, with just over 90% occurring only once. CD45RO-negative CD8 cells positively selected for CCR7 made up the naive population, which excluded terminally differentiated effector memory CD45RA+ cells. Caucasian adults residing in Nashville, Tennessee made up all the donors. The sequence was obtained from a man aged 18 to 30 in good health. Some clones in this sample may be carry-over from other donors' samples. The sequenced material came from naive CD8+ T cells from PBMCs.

The CDR3 loop reads CASSYRAAGEQYF. Written as DNA, the CDR3 is TGTGCCAGCAGTTACAGGGCTGCGGGGGAGCAGTACTTC. This chain uses TRBV28 with TRBJ2-7; TRBD1 or TRBD2 may be the D gene (6 bases each). The V gene lost 4 bases and the J gene lost 7 bases, with 14 bases spanning the gap. CDR1 and CDR2 (germline): MDHEN, SYDVKM. This CDR3 region has 13 residues.